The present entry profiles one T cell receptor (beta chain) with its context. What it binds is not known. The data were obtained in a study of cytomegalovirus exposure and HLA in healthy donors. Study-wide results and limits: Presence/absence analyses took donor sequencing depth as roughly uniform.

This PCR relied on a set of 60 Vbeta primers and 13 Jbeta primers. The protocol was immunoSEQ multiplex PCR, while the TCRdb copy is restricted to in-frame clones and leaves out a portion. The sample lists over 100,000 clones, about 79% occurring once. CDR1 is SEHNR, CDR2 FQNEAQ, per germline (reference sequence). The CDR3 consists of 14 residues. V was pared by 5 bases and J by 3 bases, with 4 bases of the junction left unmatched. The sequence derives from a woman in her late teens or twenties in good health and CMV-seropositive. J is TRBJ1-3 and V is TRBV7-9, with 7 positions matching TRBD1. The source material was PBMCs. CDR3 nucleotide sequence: TGTGCCAGCAGCGAACAGGGGCGTGGAAACACCATATATTTT. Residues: CASSEQGRGNTIYF.